This T cell receptor beta chain was sequenced during a study of metastatic and nonmetastatic thyroid tumors. At the level of the study: It was across blood and tumor or nodule tissue from malignant and benign thyroid patients that repertoires were compared. The study, taken as a whole, reports: Malignant tumors reportedly showed significantly higher TCR beta diversity than benign nodules in both blood and tumor.

All patients reached thyroid surgery having received no treatment beforehand. The CDR3 has 14 amino acids. Germline V CDR1 and CDR2: MDHEN, SYDVKM. V dropped 8 bases and J dropped 3 bases, with 17 bases sitting between them. This clone has a handful of counts. Its target is unknown. Source study methods: A distant-metastasis classifier for papillary thyroid cancer was built using CDR3 differences across clinicopathological groups. TCRdb re-called clones from the PCR reads using MiXCR. These V and J calls rely on TCRdb rather than the paper's analysis. The sample records approximately 41,000 clones, more than 25% being singletons.

Sequenced input: blood. The chain is built from TRBV28 and TRBJ2-7; tentatively, D is TRBD2 (6 bases). The sequence derives from a male donor with papillary thyroid cancer or a benign thyroid nodule (not recorded which). Some clones in this sample may be carry-over from other donors' samples. The DNA of the CDR3 is TGTGCCAGCGTTATCGGGAGTTGGGGCTACGAGCAGTACTTC. It encodes CASVIGSWGYEQYF. Full variable domain (rest looked up from reference TRBV28 and TRBJ2-7): DVKVTQSSRYLVKRTGEKVFLECVQDMDHENMFWYRQDPGLGLRLIYFSYDVKMKEKGDIPEGYSVSREKKERFSLILESASTNQTSMYLCASVIGSWGYEQYFGPGTRLTVT.